These T cell receptor beta chains were read from a single sample in a study of response to subunit inactivated influenza vaccine. TCRdb re-called the RT-PCR reads with MiXCR, one entry per CDR3 protein. The data contain 450,000 to 550,000 distinct CDR3 sequences, about 25% of them singletons. This material consisted of CD4+ T cells sorted from PBMCs, taken around 5 days after vaccination. The receptors stem from a man between 50 and 59 years old who received an inactivated influenza vaccine. Each CDR3 is given with its conserved first and last residue. A D gene is named only where the DNA matches it firmly. Where a row states a size, it is once, few, many or the class of an expanded clone; other rows omit it.

TRBV5-1	-	-	TRBJ2-2	CASREGSNTGELFF	TGCGCCAGCAGAGAGGGGTCGAACACCGGGGAGCTGTTTTTT
TRBV4-3	-	TRBD1	TRBJ2-1	CASSTQTGDNEQFF	TGCGCCAGCAGCACCCAAACAGGGGACAATGAGCAGTTCTTC
TRBV20-1	-	TRBD1	TRBJ1-5	CSANRGAGDQPQHF	TGCAGTGCTAACAGGGGCGCTGGGGATCAGCCCCAGCATTTT
TRBV10-3	few	TRBD1	TRBJ2-5	CATKTGDLGTQYF	TGTGCCACCAAGACAGGGGACCTGGGGACCCAGTACTTC
TRBV7-9	many	TRBD2	TRBJ2-3	CASSSLAGGPSDTQYF	TGTGCCAGCAGCTCTCTAGCGGGAGGGCCTTCAGATACGCAGTATTTT
TRBV4-3	few	-	TRBJ1-2	CASSPRTGTANYGYTF	TGCGCCAGCAGCCCAAGAACCGGGACTGCGAACTATGGCTACACCTTC
TRBV12-3/TRBV12-4	-	-	TRBJ2-2	CASRAGRTNTGELFF	TGTGCCAGCAGGGCGGGACGGACGAACACCGGGGAGCTGTTTTTT
TRBV18	few	-	TRBJ1-1	CASSPPQGANTEAFF	TGTGCCAGCTCACCACCGCAGGGCGCGAACACTGAAGCTTTCTTT
TRBV10-3	-	-	TRBJ2-7	CAISAASGRLSYEQYF	TGTGCCATCAGTGCCGCGTCCGGCAGACTGTCCTACGAGCAGTACTTC
TRBV20-1	-	TRBD1	TRBJ1-5	CSAGQGISQPQHF	TGCAGTGCGGGACAGGGTATTAGTCAGCCCCAGCATTTT
TRBV20-1	few	TRBD2	TRBJ2-1	CSARWASGRVNEQFF	TGCAGTGCTCGTTGGGCTAGCGGGAGGGTCAATGAGCAGTTCTTC
TRBV10-2	-	TRBD1	TRBJ2-4	CASSESGTENIQYF	TGCGCCAGCAGTGAGTCCGGGACAGAAAACATTCAGTACTTC
TRBV20-1	-	-	TRBJ2-6	CSARHSGSNVLTF	TGCAGTGCTAGACACTCTGGGTCCAACGTCCTGACTTTC
TRBV5-1	-	-	TRBJ2-7	CASSLVGQLAFYEQYF	TGCGCCAGCAGCTTGGTGGGTCAACTAGCTTTCTACGAGCAGTACTTC
TRBV29-1	once	TRBD2	TRBJ2-3	CSVPSKRGSPDTQYF	TGCAGCGTTCCCTCGAAGCGGGGGTCACCAGATACGCAGTATTTT
TRBV7-7	few	TRBD1	TRBJ2-7	CASSQDRDGEQYF	TGTGCTAGCAGCCAAGACAGGGACGGGGAGCAGTACTTC
TRBV11-2	-	-	TRBJ2-7	CASSLDGRRLSEQYF	TGTGCCAGCAGCTTAGATGGTCGTCGGCTTAGCGAGCAGTACTTC
TRBV7-7	-	TRBD1	TRBJ1-4	CASSAGGATNEKLFF	TGTGCTAGCAGCGCAGGGGGGGCAACTAATGAAAAACTGTTTTTT
TRBV29-1	-	TRBD1	TRBJ2-5	CSVGQGARETQYF	TGCAGCGTCGGACAGGGGGCGCGGGAGACCCAGTACTTC
TRBV6-2/TRBV6-3	-	TRBD2	TRBJ2-3	CASSYSALAGGRTDTQYF	TGTGCCAGCAGTTACTCCGCCCTAGCGGGGGGCCGCACAGATACGCAGTATTTT
TRBV6-1	-	-	TRBJ2-5	CASREQGQTQYF	TGTGCCAGCAGAGAACAGGGACAGACCCAGTACTTC
TRBV28	few	-	TRBJ1-2	CASSYGQSTYGYTF	TGTGCCAGCAGTTACGGACAGTCGACCTATGGCTACACCTTC
TRBV6-5	few	TRBD2	TRBJ2-1	CASSTSGAINEQFF	TGTGCCAGCAGTACTAGCGGGGCGATCAATGAGCAGTTCTTC
TRBV20-1	many	TRBD2	TRBJ2-7	CSARDFQRDLSYEQYF	TGCAGTGCTAGAGATTTTCAGCGGGACCTCTCCTACGAGCAGTACTTC
TRBV7-8	few	-	TRBJ2-7	CASSGGWGRSYEQYF	TGTGCCAGCTCAGGCGGGTGGGGCAGGTCCTACGAGCAGTACTTC
TRBV7-9	few	-	TRBJ1-6	CASSLTQGGGSPLHF	TGTGCCAGCAGCCTAACTCAGGGAGGAGGTTCACCCCTCCACTTT
TRBV5-1	many	TRBD1	TRBJ1-1	CASSIGTGRFTEAFF	TGCGCCAGCAGCATCGGGACAGGGCGGTTTACTGAAGCTTTCTTT
TRBV2	-	TRBD2	TRBJ2-1	CTFCFQLSGGKYNEQFF	TGTACCTTCTGTTTCCAGCTAAGCGGGGGCAAATACAATGAGCAGTTCTTC
TRBV7-9	many	-	TRBJ2-1	CASSLALTSSYNEQFF	TGTGCCAGCAGCTTAGCTTTAACTAGCAGCTACAATGAGCAGTTCTTC
TRBV6-2/TRBV6-3	few	TRBD2	TRBJ2-7	CASRMSGIYEQYF	TGTGCCAGCAGAATGAGCGGGATATACGAGCAGTACTTC
TRBV20-1	-	TRBD2	TRBJ2-2	CCARDWERGNTGELFF	TGCTGTGCTAGAGATTGGGAGCGGGGAAACACCGGGGAGCTGTTTTTT
TRBV20-1	-	-	TRBJ2-1	CSAPGDRGDNEQFF	TGCAGTGCTCCGGGGGACAGAGGGGACAATGAGCAGTTCTTC
TRBV10-3	few	-	TRBJ2-3	CAISERGYGTDTQYF	TGTGCCATCAGTGAGCGGGGGTACGGCACAGATACGCAGTATTTT
TRBV12-3/TRBV12-4	-	TRBD1	TRBJ1-5	CASTRSGGSNQPQHF	TGTGCCAGCACCAGATCAGGGGGGAGCAATCAGCCCCAGCATTTT
TRBV29-1	few	TRBD2	TRBJ2-6	CSVTSGSSSGANVLTF	TGCAGCGTTACTAGCGGGAGCTCCTCTGGGGCCAACGTCCTGACTTTC
TRBV5-1	-	TRBD1	TRBJ2-1	CASSSRPGQGNEQFF	TGCGCCAGCAGCTCGAGACCGGGACAGGGCAATGAGCAGTTCTTC
TRBV20-1	-	TRBD2	TRBJ2-1	CSAPRTSGTNEQFF	TGCAGTGCTCCGCGGACTAGCGGGACAAATGAGCAGTTCTTC
TRBV5-1	-	-	TRBJ2-6	CASSTTASGANVLTF	TGCGCCAGCAGCACAACAGCCTCTGGGGCCAACGTCCTGACTTTC
TRBV12-3/TRBV12-4	many	TRBD1	TRBJ2-2	CASSQDRVWRTGELFF	TGTGCCAGCAGCCAGGACAGGGTATGGCGGACCGGGGAGCTGTTTTTT
TRBV10-3	-	TRBD1	TRBJ1-1	CAITPTGRTEAFF	TGTGCCATCACCCCGACAGGGAGGACTGAAGCTTTCTTT
TRBV7-2	few	TRBD2	TRBJ2-7	CASSLVASGGAYEQYF	TGTGCCAGCAGCTTAGTGGCGAGCGGGGGGGCGTACGAGCAGTACTTC
TRBV4-2	few	-	TRBJ1-6	CASSQGRSNSPLHF	TGTGCCAGCAGCCAAGGACGCAGCAATTCACCCCTCCACTTT
TRBV6-2/TRBV6-3	many	TRBD1	TRBJ2-1	CASRTGGIHNEQFF	TGTGCCAGCAGAACAGGGGGTATTCACAATGAGCAGTTCTTC
TRBV4-1	few	-	TRBJ2-7	CASSPLTGDRYEQYF	TGCGCCAGCAGCCCCCTGACAGGTGACCGCTACGAGCAGTACTTC
TRBV20-1	-	-	TRBJ1-1	CSARTGTHTEAFF	TGCAGTGCTAGAACAGGGACCCACACTGAAGCTTTCTTT
TRBV14	-	TRBD2	TRBJ2-2	CASSEVGGVANTGELFF	TGTGCCAGCAGCGAAGTTGGGGGGGTCGCGAACACCGGGGAGCTGTTTTTT
TRBV12-3/TRBV12-4	-	-	TRBJ2-5	CASSTLQGKETQYF	TGTGCCAGCAGTACACTCCAGGGGAAAGAGACCCAGTACTTC
TRBV20-1	few	TRBD2	TRBJ2-5	CSAQAASGSQETQYF	TGCAGTGCTCAGGCTGCTAGCGGGAGCCAAGAGACCCAGTACTTC
TRBV12-3/TRBV12-4	few	-	TRBJ1-1	CASSLVLGNTEAFF	TGTGCCAGCAGTTTGGTATTGGGGAACACTGAAGCTTTCTTT
TRBV4-2	-	TRBD1	TRBJ1-2	CASSQDPDRAGYTF	TGTGCCAGCAGCCAAGACCCCGACAGGGCTGGCTACACCTTC
TRBV10-2	-	TRBD2	TRBJ2-3	CASGPGGDTQYF	TGCGCCAGCGGCCCGGGAGGAGATACGCAGTATTTT
TRBV15	-	-	TRBJ2-2	CATSRVSGNTGELFF	TGTGCCACCAGCAGAGTGTCAGGGAACACCGGGGAGCTGTTTTTT
TRBV6-2/TRBV6-3	few	-	TRBJ2-7	CASSYFRSSYEQYF	TGTGCCAGCAGTTACTTTAGGAGCTCCTACGAGCAGTACTTC
TRBV7-2	once	-	TRBJ2-1	CASSLSTAGSYNEQFF	TGTGCCAGCAGCTTAAGCACTGCCGGGTCCTACAATGAGCAGTTCTTC
TRBV7-2	few	-	TRBJ1-2	CASSLDRGFGYTF	TGTGCCAGCAGCTTAGATAGAGGGTTTGGCTACACCTTC
TRBV7-2	-	-	TRBJ1-2	CASSSPNIWTAYGYTF	TGTGCCAGCAGCTCCCCAAACATCTGGACAGCTTATGGCTACACCTTC
TRBV7-2	-	-	TRBJ2-7	CASSLAAGTSYEQYF	TGTGCCAGCAGCTTAGCTGCCGGAACGAGCTACGAGCAGTACTTC